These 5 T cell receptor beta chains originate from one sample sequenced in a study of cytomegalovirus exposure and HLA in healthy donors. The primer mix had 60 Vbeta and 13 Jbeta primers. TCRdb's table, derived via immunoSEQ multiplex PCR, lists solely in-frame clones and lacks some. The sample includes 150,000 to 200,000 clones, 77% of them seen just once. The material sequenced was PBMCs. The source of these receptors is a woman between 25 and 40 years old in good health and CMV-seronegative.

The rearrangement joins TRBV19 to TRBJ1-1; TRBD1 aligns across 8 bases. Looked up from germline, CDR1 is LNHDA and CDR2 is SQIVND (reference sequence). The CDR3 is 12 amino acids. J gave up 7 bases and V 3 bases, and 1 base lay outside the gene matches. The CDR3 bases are TGTGCCAGTAGTATTGGACAGGGTGAAGCTTTCTTT. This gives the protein CASSIGQGEAFF.

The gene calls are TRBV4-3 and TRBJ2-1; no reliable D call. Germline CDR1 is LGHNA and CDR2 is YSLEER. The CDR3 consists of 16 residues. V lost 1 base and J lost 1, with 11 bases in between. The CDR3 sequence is CASSQAWQKSYNEQFF. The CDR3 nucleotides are TGCGCCAGCAGCCAAGCATGGCAGAAATCCTACAATGAGCAGTTCTTC.

The CDR3: CASSPSGVSGANVLTF. CDR3 sequence (DNA): TGTGCCAGCAGCCCCTCCGGGGTCTCTGGGGCCAACGTCCTGACTTTC. The chain has TRBV13 and TRBJ2-6, with a weak D call TRBD2 (5 bases). This CDR3 is 16 amino acids long. V was cut by 5 bases and J by 0 bases, with 11 bases left in between. CDR1 and CDR2 from the germline V gene are PRHDT and FYEKMQ (reference sequence). The full variable domain, completed using reference TRBV13 and TRBJ2-6, is AAGVIQSPRHLIKEKRETATLKCYPIPRHDTVYWYQQGPGQDPQFLISFYEKMQSDKGSIPDRFSAQQFSDYHSELNMSSLELGDSALYFCASSPSGVSGANVLTFGAGSRLTVL.

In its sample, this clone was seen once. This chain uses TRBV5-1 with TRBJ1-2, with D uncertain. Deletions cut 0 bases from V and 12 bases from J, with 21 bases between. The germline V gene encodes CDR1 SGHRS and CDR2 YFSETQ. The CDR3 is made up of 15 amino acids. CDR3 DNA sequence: TGCGCCAGCAGCTTGGGCAGAACCCCCCGGGGTCCAAACACCTTC. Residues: CASSLGRTPRGPNTF.

Written as DNA, the CDR3 is TGTGCCAGCAGCCAGGGACAGTTAGAAGGCACAGATACGCAGTATTTT. Translation gives CASSQGQLEGTDTQYF. The rearrangement uses TRBV4-2 and TRBJ2-3, with TRBD1 identical over 7 bases. CDR3 length: 16 amino acids. V lost 3 bases and J lost 1; bases outside the gene matches: 7. Per germline, CDR1 LGHNA and CDR2 YNFKEQ.